One and the same sample provided the 22 T cell receptor beta chains below, sequenced in a study of sequential checkpoint blockade in melanoma. Noted treatment: randomized to nivolumab then ipilimumab (arm A) or the reverse (arm B). Sequenced by immunoSEQ multiplex PCR; TCRdb stores in-frame clones only, minus some. In the table there are about 14,000 clones, roughly four fifths of which are singletons. Specimen: CD8+ T cells sorted from blood (inferred from file names), collected from a patient given nivolumab and ipilimumab in sequence. Receptors originate from a human donor with melanoma.

The gene calls are TRBV18 and TRBJ2-7, with 9 bases aligning to TRBD1. Germline values: CDR1 KGHSH, CDR2 LQKENI. The CDR3 length is 15 residues. Losses at the gene ends were 5 bases for V and 5 bases for J; bases not matched to a gene: 10. CDR3 nucleotide sequence: TGTGCCAGCTCAACCACAGGGACAGGGAAAGACGAGCAGTACTTC. Protein: CASSTTGTGKDEQYF.

This chain links TRBV19 with TRBJ2-3, with TRBD2 matching over 10 bases. The J segment lost 0 bases and the V segment lost 4 bases, leaving 7 bases of the junction unmatched. In germline, CDR1 is LNHDA, CDR2 SQIVND (reference sequence). This CDR3 contains 17 residues. The chain's CDR3 is CASSTPETSGSTDTQYF. CDR3 bases: TGTGCCAGTAGTACCCCCGAGACTAGCGGGAGCACAGATACGCAGTATTTT.

The chain joins TRBV11-1 to TRBJ1-1, with a weak D call TRBD1 (6 bases). The CDR3 extends over 15 amino acids. V shed 5 bases and J shed 4 bases, with 17 bases lying between them. Per the germline V gene, CDR1 is SGHAT and CDR2 is FQDESV (reference sequence). CDR3 coding DNA: TGTGCCAGCAGCCTACGCGGGGGCTTGGGCACTGAAGCTTTCTTT. It encodes CASSLRGGLGTEAFF.

The chain has TRBV7-9 and TRBJ2-2; unclear D gene. This CDR3 spans 11 amino acids. Looked up from germline, CDR1 is SEHNR and CDR2 is FQNEAQ (reference sequence). V lost 3 bases and J 9 bases, leaving 5 bases between the germline ends. This CDR3 reads CASSLTRELFF. DNA for the CDR3: TGTGCCAGCAGCTTGACACGGGAGCTGTTTTTT.

The rearrangement joins TRBV10-3 to TRBJ2-1; D is ambiguous. Germline lookup yields CDR1 ENHRY and CDR2 SYGVKD. V lost 6 bases to trimming and J lost 7 bases, with 16 bases between them. The CDR3 sequence is 14 residues long. For the CDR3, the DNA is TGTGCCATCAGGTCTCCGCGGAGACCAAATGAGCAGTTCTTC. It yields the protein CAIRSPRRPNEQFF.

In its sample, this clone was seen a few times. This rearrangement joins TRBV2 to TRBJ1-6; D may be TRBD1 (5 bases). With 6 bases removed from V and 8 bases from J, the gap between germline ends came to 8 bases. Germline lookup yields CDR1 SNHLY and CDR2 FYNNEI. This CDR3 spans 12 amino acids. CDR3 coding DNA: TGTGCCAGCAGCGCAGGGTATTCACCCCTCCACTTT. This encodes CASSAGYSPLHF.

The chain recombines TRBV5-6 with TRBJ2-5; the D gene is possibly TRBD2 (6 bases). V was trimmed by 2 bases and J by 7 bases, leaving 18 bases between them. Germline CDR1 SGHDT, CDR2 YYEEEE. This CDR3 region has 15 residues. Here the CDR3 reads CASSFSLGGAGTQYF. CDR3 DNA: TGTGCCAGCAGCTTTTCACTAGGCGGGGCGGGGACCCAGTACTTC. The entire variable domain, with the rest obtained from reference TRBV5-6 and TRBJ2-5, is as follows: DAGVTQSPTHLIKTRGQQVTLRCSPKSGHDTVSWYQQALGQGPQFIFQYYEEEERQRGNFPDRFSGHQFPNYSSELNVNALLLGDSALYLCASSFSLGGAGTQYFGPGTRLLVL.

The chain employs TRBV6-1 and TRBJ2-1; tentatively, D is TRBD2 (5 bases). The CDR3 sequence is 13 residues long. Trimming removed 5 bases from V and 8 bases from J, with 13 bases in between. CDR1 and CDR2 from the germline V gene are MNHNS and SASEGT. The CDR3 is CASSRRLRDEQFF. The CDR3 DNA sequence: TGTGCCAGCAGTCGAAGATTGCGGGATGAGCAGTTCTTC.

V usage is TRBV7-6 and J usage is TRBJ2-1, with D tentatively TRBD2 (5 bases). The CDR3 covers 15 residues. The V end lost 5 bases, the J end lost 1 base, and 12 bases lay between the germline ends. Germline CDR1 SGHVS, CDR2 FNYEAQ. CDR3 bases: TGTGCCAGCAGCCCAAGCGGTGTTTCCTACAATGAGCAGTTCTTC. Translating gives CASSPSGVSYNEQFF.

This rearrangement joins TRBV9 to TRBJ1-1, with D perhaps TRBD1 (6 bases). Germline V gene sequence: CDR1 SGDLS, CDR2 YYNGEE. Trimming stripped 4 bases from V and 1 base from J, with 17 bases between. CDR3 size: 16 residues. CDR3 in amino acids: CASSPWDTPRNTEAFF. The CDR3 region has the DNA TGTGCCAGCAGCCCATGGGACACCCCGCGGAACACTGAAGCTTTCTTT.

The chain links TRBV10-3 to TRBJ2-7; unclear D gene. V lost 1 base, J lost 6 bases, and 10 bases lay in between. Germline CDR1 is ENHRY and CDR2 is SYGVKD. The CDR3 length is 13 residues. The CDR3 region is CAISEFTVSEQYF. CDR3 DNA: TGTGCCATCAGTGAGTTTACTGTCTCCGAGCAGTACTTC.

Only a few counts were recorded for this clone. V usage is TRBV19 and J usage is TRBJ1-1; 9 bases fit TRBD1. J lost 4 bases, V lost 6 bases, and 12 bases had no gene match. CDR3 length: 16 amino acids. CDR1 and CDR2 (germline): LNHDA, SQIVND (reference sequence). The CDR3 region has the DNA TGTGCCAGTAGCCTGAAGGGGACAGGGCGCGTCACTGAAGCTTTCTTT. Amino acid sequence: CASSLKGTGRVTEAFF.

CDR3 sequence (DNA): TGTGCCAGCAGCAGCCGGGAGCGCCAGGGGTTCTTC. It codes for CASSSRERQGFF. This chain links TRBV13 with TRBJ2-1; D is possibly TRBD2 (6 bases). V was shortened by 5 bases and J by 15 bases, with 17 bases between the two germline ends. CDR1 and CDR2 from the germline V gene are PRHDT and FYEKMQ (reference sequence). This CDR3 has 12 amino acids.

V gene TRBV13 combines with J gene TRBJ2-1, with 7 bases aligning to TRBD2. In germline, CDR1 is PRHDT, CDR2 FYEKMQ (reference sequence). V shed 7 bases, J shed 10 bases, and the junction held 10 bases outside the gene matches. This CDR3 is 13 amino acids long. CDR3 amino acids: CASTVGRGWEQFF. CDR3 in DNA: TGTGCCAGCACGGTAGGGCGGGGGTGGGAGCAGTTCTTC.

The chain carries TRBV4-1 and TRBJ2-7, with 7 bases identical to TRBD1. This CDR3 region has 14 residues. Unmatched junction bases numbered 8, after V lost 3 bases and J lost 6 bases. Germline lookup yields CDR1 MGHRA and CDR2 YSYEKL. CDR3 coding DNA: TGCGCCAGCAGCCACCCCTCGGCAGGGGGCGAGCAGTACTTC. Encoded protein: CASSHPSAGGEQYF.

The V call is TRBV4-1, the J call TRBJ1-5; D is uncertain. Deletions cut 0 bases from V and 0 bases from J, with 12 bases between. The CDR3 loop spans 17 amino acids. Per the germline V gene, CDR1 is MGHRA and CDR2 is YSYEKL. CDR3 region: CASSQDGLRSSNQPQHF. The CDR3 bases are TGCGCCAGCAGCCAAGATGGACTGCGTAGTAGCAATCAGCCCCAGCATTTT.

The chain is built from TRBV19 and TRBJ1-5; 7 bases match TRBD1. CDR1 LNHDA and CDR2 SQIVND come from the germline V gene (reference sequence). The CDR3 length is 16 residues. The ends lost 7 bases at V and 0 bases at J; junction bases unmatched: 9. The CDR3 DNA is TGTGCCAGTAATTTGGGACAGACTTATAGCAATCAGCCCCAGCATTTT. It translates to CASNLGQTYSNQPQHF.

This sequence joins TRBV5-6 and TRBJ1-5; no clear D. The V gene lost 1 base and the J gene lost 0 bases, with 8 bases spanning the gap. The CDR3 totals 15 residues. In germline, CDR1 is SGHDT, CDR2 YYEEEE. The CDR3 here is CASSLSADSNQPQHF. DNA of the CDR3: TGTGCCAGCAGCTTGTCGGCGGATAGCAATCAGCCCCAGCATTTT.

J is TRBJ2-6 and V is TRBV10-3; tentatively, D is TRBD1 (7 bases). The CDR3 is 15 amino acids. CDR1 is ENHRY, CDR2 SYGVKD, per germline. V was trimmed by 6 bases and J by 1 base, leaving 10 bases between them. Here the CDR3 DNA reads TGTGCCATCAGGACAGGGAGGTCTGGGGCCAACGTCCTGACTTTC. Amino acids: CAIRTGRSGANVLTF.

The sample holds one count of this clone. The chain employs TRBV30 and TRBJ1-1; 8 bases are shared with TRBD1. The germline gives CDR1 GTSNPN, CDR2 SVGIG (reference sequence). The CDR3 has 14 residues. Trimming at V came to 2 bases and at J to 1 base, leaving 3 bases not matched to a gene. The CDR3, as DNA: TGTGCCTGGAGTCCAGGGACAGGGAACACTGAAGCTTTCTTT. This encodes CAWSPGTGNTEAFF.

The chain is built from TRBV7-9 and TRBJ2-6; D is perhaps TRBD2 (5 bases). This CDR3 has 18 amino acids. Germline V lookup: CDR1 SEHNR, CDR2 FQNEAQ (reference sequence). The ends were cut back, 4 bases at V and 0 bases at J, with 16 bases in the middle. CDR3 loop: CASSYEIGLISGANVLTF. The CDR3 DNA reads as TGTGCCAGCAGCTACGAAATTGGACTGATCTCTGGGGCCAACGTCCTGACTTTC.

The V and J genes are TRBV27 and TRBJ2-7; D call uncertain. Germline-derived CDR1 and CDR2 are MNHEY and SMNVEV (reference sequence). V lost 7 bases, J lost 4 bases, and 8 bases lay in between. The CDR3 covers 11 residues. CDR3 nucleotide sequence: TGTGCCAGCACCTATTTTTACGAGCAGTACTTC. This encodes CASTYFYEQYF.